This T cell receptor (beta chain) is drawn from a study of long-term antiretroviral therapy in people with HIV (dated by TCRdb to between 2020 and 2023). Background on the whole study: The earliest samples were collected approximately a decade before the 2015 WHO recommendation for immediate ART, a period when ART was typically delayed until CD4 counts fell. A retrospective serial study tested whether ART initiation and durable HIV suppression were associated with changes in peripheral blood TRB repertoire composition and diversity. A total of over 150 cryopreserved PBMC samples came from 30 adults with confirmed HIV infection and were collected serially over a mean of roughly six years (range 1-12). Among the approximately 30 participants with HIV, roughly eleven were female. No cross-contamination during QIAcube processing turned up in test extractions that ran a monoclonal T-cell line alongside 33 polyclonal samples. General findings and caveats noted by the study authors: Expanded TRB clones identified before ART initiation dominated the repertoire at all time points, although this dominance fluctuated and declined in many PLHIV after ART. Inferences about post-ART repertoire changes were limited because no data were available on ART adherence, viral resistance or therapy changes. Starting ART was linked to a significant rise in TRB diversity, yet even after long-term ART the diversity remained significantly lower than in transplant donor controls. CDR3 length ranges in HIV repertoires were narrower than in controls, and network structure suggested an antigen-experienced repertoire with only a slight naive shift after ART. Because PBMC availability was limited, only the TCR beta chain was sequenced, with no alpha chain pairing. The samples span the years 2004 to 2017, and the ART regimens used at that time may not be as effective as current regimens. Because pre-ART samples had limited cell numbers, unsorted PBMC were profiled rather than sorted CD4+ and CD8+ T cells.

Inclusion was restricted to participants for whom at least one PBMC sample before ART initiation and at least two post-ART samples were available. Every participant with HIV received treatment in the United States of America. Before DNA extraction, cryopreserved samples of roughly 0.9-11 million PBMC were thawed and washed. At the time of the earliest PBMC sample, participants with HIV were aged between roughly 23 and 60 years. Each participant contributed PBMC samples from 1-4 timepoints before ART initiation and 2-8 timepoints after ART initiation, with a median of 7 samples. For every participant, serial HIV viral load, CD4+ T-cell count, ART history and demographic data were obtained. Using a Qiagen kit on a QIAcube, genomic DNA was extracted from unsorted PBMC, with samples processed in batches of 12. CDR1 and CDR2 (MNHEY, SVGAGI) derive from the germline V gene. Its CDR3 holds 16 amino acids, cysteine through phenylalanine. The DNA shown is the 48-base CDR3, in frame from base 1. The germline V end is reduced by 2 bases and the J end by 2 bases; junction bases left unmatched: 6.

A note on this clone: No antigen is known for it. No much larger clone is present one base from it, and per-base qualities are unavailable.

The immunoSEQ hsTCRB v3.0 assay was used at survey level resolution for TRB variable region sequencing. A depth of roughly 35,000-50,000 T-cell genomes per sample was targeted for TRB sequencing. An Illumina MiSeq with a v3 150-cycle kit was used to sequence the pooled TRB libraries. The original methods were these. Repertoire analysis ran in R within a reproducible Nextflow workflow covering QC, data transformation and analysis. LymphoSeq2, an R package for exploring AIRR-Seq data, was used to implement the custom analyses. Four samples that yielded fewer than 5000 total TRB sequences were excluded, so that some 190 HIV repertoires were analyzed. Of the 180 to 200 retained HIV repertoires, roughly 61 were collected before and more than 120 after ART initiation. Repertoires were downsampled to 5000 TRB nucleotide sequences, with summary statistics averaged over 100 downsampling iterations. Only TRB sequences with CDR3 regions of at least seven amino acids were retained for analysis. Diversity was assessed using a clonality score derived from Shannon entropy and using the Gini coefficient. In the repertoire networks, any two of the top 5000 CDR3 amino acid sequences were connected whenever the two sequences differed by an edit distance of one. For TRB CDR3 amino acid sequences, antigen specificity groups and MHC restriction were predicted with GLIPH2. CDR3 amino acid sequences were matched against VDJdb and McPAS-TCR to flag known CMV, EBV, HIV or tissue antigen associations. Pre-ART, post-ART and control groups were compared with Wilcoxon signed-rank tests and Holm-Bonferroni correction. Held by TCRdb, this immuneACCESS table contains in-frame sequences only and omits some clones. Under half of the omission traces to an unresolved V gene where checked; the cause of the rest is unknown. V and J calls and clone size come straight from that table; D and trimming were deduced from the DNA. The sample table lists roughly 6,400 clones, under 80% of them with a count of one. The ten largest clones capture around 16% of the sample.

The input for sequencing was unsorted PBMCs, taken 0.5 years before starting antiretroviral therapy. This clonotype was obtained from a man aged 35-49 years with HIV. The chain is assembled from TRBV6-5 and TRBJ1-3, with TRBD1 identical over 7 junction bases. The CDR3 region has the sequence CASSYRSTGAGNTIYF. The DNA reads TGTGCCAGCAGTTACCGATCAACAGGGGCTGGAAACACCATATATTTT.